This T cell receptor (beta chain) was identified in a study of T cells in women clearing cervical HPV infection. General observations from the study: T-cell numbers per sample were unknown and may explain richness differences. Cases carried less TRBV6-7 than controls: roughly 0.12% versus 0.17%.

Regarding this clone: Its matching antigen is unknown. The read finishes 3 residues shy of the CDR3 end, and the germline J gene is used to complete it.

Germline CDR1 is SGHDN and CDR2 is FVKESK. The CDR3 covers 14 residues. The V and J ends lost 4 bases and 7 bases, in that order; junction bases with no gene match: 2. Some clones are missing from TCRdb's copy, which holds only in-frame ones; the method was immunoSEQ multiplex PCR. The specimen's table records some 20,000 clones. This clonotype was sampled from a woman between 18 and 69 years old with a cervical HPV16 infection that either progressed to CIN3+ or cleared (not recorded which). The sample was blood buffy coat. This chain uses TRBV14 with TRBJ1-6; TRBD1 aligns across 9 bases. CDR3 residues: CASSRGQGNSPLHF. The sequenced CDR3 bases are TGTGCCAGCAGCCGGGGACAGGGAAATTCACCC.